Shown below are 18 T cell receptor beta chains from a single sample sequenced in a study of monozygotic twins with cystic fibrosis. TCRdb's copy holds only in-frame clones and misses some; the assay was immunoSEQ multiplex PCR. The table has 22,000 or so clones, around nine tenths seen once. Sequenced input: blood. The receptors come from a woman in her 30s with cystic fibrosis.

V gene TRBV30 combines with J gene TRBJ2-1; maybe TRBD1 (6 bases). V lost 3 bases and J lost 8, with 17 bases in between. The CDR3 sequence is 14 residues long. From germline, CDR1 is GTSNPN and CDR2 SVGIG (reference sequence). The CDR3 reads CAWRGAAVIHEQFF. CDR3 sequence (DNA): TGTGCCTGGAGGGGGGCGGCCGTAATTCATGAGCAGTTCTTC.

This chain links TRBV6-6 with TRBJ1-6; no clear D. Germline values: CDR1 MNHNY, CDR2 SVGAGI (reference sequence). The CDR3 spans 14 residues. Trimming left V 5 bases short and J 7 bases short, with 12 bases between. CDR3 bases: TGTGCCAGCAGTATTCGCCCGGCCAATTCACCCCTCCACTTT. This gives the protein CASSIRPANSPLHF.

CDR3 sequence: CASSAWPYGGANVLTF. In DNA form, the CDR3 reads TGTGCCAGCTCCGCTTGGCCCTATGGGGGGGCCAACGTCCTGACTTTC. V is TRBV18 and J is TRBJ2-6; no firm D call. CDR3 length equals 16 residues. Germline V gene sequence: CDR1 KGHSH, CDR2 LQKENI. Deletions cut 6 bases from V and 4 bases from J, with 16 bases between. The variable domain in full, with the rest retrieved from reference TRBV18 and TRBJ2-6, is NAGVMQNPRHLVRRRGQEARLRCSPMKGHSHVYWYRQLPEEGLKFMVYLQKENIIDESGMPKERFSAEFPKEGPSILRIQQVVRGDSAAYFCASSAWPYGGANVLTFGAGSRLTVL.

The gene calls are TRBV6-1 and TRBJ1-1, with D uncertain. The V end lost 3 bases, the J end lost 0 bases, and 14 bases lay between the germline ends. This CDR3 has 16 residues. Germline values: CDR1 MNHNS, CDR2 SASEGT. CDR3 amino acids: CASSDLPLLVNTEAFF. DNA for the CDR3: TGTGCCAGCAGTGATCTTCCCCTTCTAGTGAACACTGAAGCTTTCTTT.

The gene calls are TRBV4-1 and TRBJ1-5; D unclear. The V end lost 3 bases, the J end lost 7 bases, and 10 bases lay between the germline ends. There are 13 residues in the CDR3. The germline CDR1 and CDR2 sequences are MGHRA and YSYEKL. The CDR3 sequence is CASSQVGGQPQHF. Written as DNA, the CDR3 is TGCGCCAGCAGCCAGGTGGGAGGGCAGCCCCAGCATTTT.

J is TRBJ1-2 and V is TRBV2; maybe TRBD1 (5 bases). Trimming removed 7 bases from V and 1 base from J, with 16 bases in between. Germline assignment: CDR1 SNHLY and CDR2 FYNNEI. This CDR3 is 15 amino acids long. The CDR3 DNA reads TGTGCCAGCACTGGATCGCAGGGCTTTAACTATGGCTACACCTTC. Translation: CASTGSQGFNYGYTF.

The chain combines TRBV6-1 with TRBJ2-7; 7 bases match TRBD1. Looked up from germline, CDR1 is MNHNS and CDR2 is SASEGT. The CDR3 loop spans 13 amino acids. Unmatched junction bases numbered 4, after V lost 6 bases and J lost 2 bases. The CDR3 region is CASRTTGPYEQYF. The CDR3 DNA reads as TGTGCCAGCAGGACGACAGGGCCCTACGAGCAGTACTTC.

This chain uses TRBV6-1 with TRBJ2-6; D may be TRBD1 or TRBD2 (5 bases each). Germline V lookup: CDR1 MNHNS, CDR2 SASEGT. V shed 3 bases and J shed 2 bases, with 5 bases lying between them. The CDR3 is 14 residues long. The CDR3 bases are TGTGCCAGCAGTGAGGGGGCTGGGGCCAACGTCCTGACTTTC. Translating gives CASSEGAGANVLTF.

This clone was observed once. The rearrangement joins TRBV6-5 to TRBJ2-1, with D possibly matching TRBD1 (6 bases). V was trimmed by 2 bases and J by 2 bases, leaving 10 bases between them. The CDR3 is made up of 15 amino acids. Germline V CDR1 and CDR2: MNHEY, SVGAGI. CDR3 sequence reads: CASSYVQGPYNEQFF. The CDR3 DNA is TGTGCCAGCAGTTACGTACAGGGTCCCTACAATGAGCAGTTCTTC.

This chain connects TRBV27 to TRBJ1-1; 8 nucleotides match TRBD1. CDR1 is MNHEY and CDR2 is SMNVEV in the germline V gene (reference sequence). The V gene end was trimmed by 4 bases and the J gene end by 7 bases; junction bases not matched to a gene: 11. The CDR3 is made up of 15 amino acids. CDR3 nucleotides: TGTGCCAGCAGTTCAACCTCGGACAGGGAAGATGAAGCTTTCTTT. The encoded protein is CASSSTSDREDEAFF.

A few counts support this clone. V and J are TRBV27 and TRBJ1-1; D not certain. The CDR3 has 13 amino acids. Germline V gene data show CDR1 as MNHEY and CDR2 as SMNVEV (reference sequence). The V end was cut by 10 bases, the J end by 2 bases, with 14 bases between. The CDR3 region is CATKRTGNTEAFF. The DNA for the CDR3 is TGTGCCACCAAGAGGACGGGAAACACTGAAGCTTTCTTT.

This chain uses TRBV5-4 with TRBJ2-2; D is ambiguous. CDR1 SGHNT and CDR2 YYREEE come from the germline V gene (reference sequence). This CDR3 region has 15 residues. Between the trimmed V and J ends, which lost 0 bases and 8 bases, there was a span of 14 bases. In DNA form, the CDR3 reads TGTGCCAGCAGCTTGGCAGGCATTTCAGTGGGGGAGCTGTTTTTT. It encodes CASSLAGISVGELFF. Combining the CDR3 with reference TRBV5-4 and TRBJ2-2 gives the whole variable domain ETGVTQSPTHLIKTRGQQVTLRCSSQSGHNTVSWYQQALGQGPQFIFQYYREEENGRGNFPPRFSGLQFPNYSSELNVNALELDDSALYLCASSLAGISVGELFFGEGSRLTVL.

This clone appeared a single time. The V and J genes are TRBV2 and TRBJ2-1, with D perhaps TRBD1 or TRBD2 (5 bases each). Trimming shortened V by 4 bases and J by 2 bases, and 12 bases separated the two germline ends. Germline V gives CDR1 SNHLY, CDR2 FYNNEI. The CDR3 contains 15 residues. The DNA of the CDR3 is TGTGCCAGCAGTGGATCGGGGACCCCCTACAATGAGCAGTTCTTC. Its protein is CASSGSGTPYNEQFF.

The V call is TRBV21-1, the J call TRBJ2-7. TRBV21-1 is a listed pseudogene. This CDR3 spans 21 amino acids. DNA of the CDR3: TGTGCCGGCAGCAAAAAGGACGAGATGACGAACATACCTCTTAGCTCCTACGAGCAGTACTTC. Its translation: CAGSKKDEMTNIPLSSYEQYF.

This clone was counted once. The V gene is TRBV27, the J gene TRBJ2-3; D is unresolved. V gave up 5 bases and J gave up 0 bases, with 15 bases separating them. This CDR3 has 16 amino acids. Germline V gene lookup returns CDR1 MNHEY and CDR2 SMNVEV (reference sequence). CDR3 nucleotides: TGTGCCAGCAGTACCTACTACCGGCTTAGCACAGATACGCAGTATTTT. It translates to CASSTYYRLSTDTQYF.

This clone occurred once. The V gene is TRBV7-9, the J gene TRBJ1-1; tentative D call: TRBD1 (5 bases). Germline assignment: CDR1 SEHNR and CDR2 FQNEAQ (reference sequence). The CDR3 is 12 amino acids. Between the trimmed V and J ends, which lost 5 bases and 8 bases, there was a span of 12 bases. CDR3 loop: CASSLAPGEAFF. The CDR3, as DNA: TGTGCCAGCAGCCTGGCCCCAGGGGAAGCTTTCTTT. The complete variable domain, with remaining parts taken from reference TRBV7-9 and TRBJ1-1, reads DTGVSQNPRHKITKRGQNVTFRCDPISEHNRLYWYRQTLGQGPEFLTYFQNEAQLEKSRLLSDRFSAERPKGSFSTLEIQRTEQGDSAMYLCASSLAPGEAFFGQGTRLTVV.

The chain joins TRBV6-5 to TRBJ2-4; the D gene is possibly TRBD1 (5 bases). This CDR3 is 16 amino acids long. The germline V and J ends were trimmed by 0 bases and 1 base, with 10 bases remaining between them. Looked up from germline, CDR1 is MNHEY and CDR2 is SVGAGI. CDR3 nucleotide sequence: TGTGCCAGCAGTTACTCACCCAGGGCCGCCAAAAACATTCAGTACTTC. As protein: CASSYSPRAAKNIQYF.

V usage is TRBV4-3 and J usage is TRBJ2-6; D gene unclear. The V end was cut by 6 bases, the J end by 0 bases, with 6 bases between. The CDR3 extends over 14 amino acids. Germline lookup yields CDR1 LGHNA and CDR2 YSLEER. This CDR3 reads CASSEYSGANVLTF. CDR3 DNA sequence: TGCGCCAGCAGTGAGTACTCTGGGGCCAACGTCCTGACTTTC.